The TCR beta chain under discussion was sequenced for a study of cytomegalovirus exposure and HLA in healthy donors. Whole-study context: Inside one of the first data releases sat some 85 million unique TCRs taken from HLA-typed donors. Study-wide results and caveats: Presence/absence analyses treated sequencing depth as roughly uniform across donors. TCR beta V segments were, for the most part, productive about 87% or about 30% of the time in an earlier analysis.

The PCR made use of 60 Vbeta and 13 Jbeta primers. Clones were sequenced by immunoSEQ multiplex PCR, and TCRdb holds only the in-frame ones, with some missing. Of 120,000 or so clones detected, roughly 80% appear once; the ten largest clones hold about 2.6%. The CDR3 length is 17 residues. Germline V gene lookup returns CDR1 LNHDA and CDR2 SQIVND (reference sequence). The V and J ends lost 7 bases and 4 bases, in that order; junction bases with no gene match: 13. Remarks on this clone: Its antigen is currently unknown.

The receptor was isolated from a woman in her forties in good health and CMV-seropositive. The specimen was PBMCs. This chain joins TRBV19 and TRBJ2-2, with 9 positions matching TRBD1. CDR3 nucleotides: TGTGCCAGTACCATGGGGACAGGGAGGGTCGGCACCGGGGAGCTGTTTTTT. Translating gives CASTMGTGRVGTGELFF.